Listed below are T cell receptor beta chains from one sample, sequenced in a study of T cells in Graves' hyperthyroidism and ophthalmopathy. TCRdb called the multiplex PCR reads again in MiXCR, with one record for every CDR3 protein. The data show approximately 480,000 distinct CDR3 sequences, with around 21% seen just once and around 27% held by the top ten. The sequencing input was blood. The receptors originated from a young man with Graves' hyperthyroidism. The CDR3 runs from the conserved cysteine through the conserved F or W. The D gene is left open where the match is weak. The size of a clone is reported for some rows only, either as once, few or many, or as a class for expanded clones.

j_call clone_size v_call d_call cdr3_aa cdr3_nt
TRBJ2-7 - TRBV27 - CASSFSGANEQYF TGTGCCAGCAGTTTTTCAGGGGCCAACGAGCAGTACTTC
TRBJ2-2 few TRBV7-9 - CASSLADRSGELFF TGTGCCAGCAGCTTGGCCGACAGATCAGGGGAGCTGTTTTTT
TRBJ2-7 - TRBV29-1 TRBD1 CSVETGTGTQYF TGCAGCGTTGAAACCGGGACAGGGACGCAGTACTTC
TRBJ2-7 many TRBV28 - CASSFPGSTYEQYF TGTGCCAGCAGTTTTCCCGGGTCTACCTACGAGCAGTACTTC
TRBJ2-7 many TRBV6-5 TRBD1 CASTVDRVRDEQYF TGTGCCAGCACCGTAGACAGGGTGAGGGACGAGCAGTACTTC
TRBJ1-3 few TRBV4-1 - CASSQDRVASGNTIYF TGCGCCAGCAGCCAAGATCGGGTCGCCTCTGGAAACACCATATATTTT
TRBJ1-5 - TRBV6-1 - CASMVDVGQPQHF TGTGCCAGCATGGTTGACGTAGGTCAGCCCCAGCATTTT
TRBJ1-2 many TRBV27 - CASSFRRGSYGYTF TGTGCCAGCAGTTTCCGTCGGGGGTCCTATGGCTACACCTTC
TRBJ1-3 many TRBV6-1 - CASSDWGIASGNTIYF TGTGCCAGCAGTGATTGGGGGATTGCTTCTGGAAACACCATATATTTT
TRBJ2-5 - TRBV12-3/TRBV12-4 TRBD2 CASSLGSVAGGETQYF TGTGCCAGCAGTTTAGGATCGGTAGCGGGAGGGGAGACCCAGTACTTC
TRBJ1-3 - TRBV10-3 - CAIRLTGSGNTIYF TGTGCCATCAGGCTGACAGGCTCTGGAAACACCATATATTTT
TRBJ2-3 few TRBV5-1 - CASSLFPGTSTDTQYF TGCGCCAGCAGCTTGTTTCCAGGCACAAGCACAGATACGCAGTATTTT
TRBJ2-5 many TRBV7-9 - CASSTRQEETQYF TGTGCCAGCAGCACAAGACAGGAAGAGACCCAGTACTTC
TRBJ1-2 - TRBV3-1 - CASSQGPPSGYTF TGTGCCAGCAGCCAAGGGCCCCCGTCTGGCTACACCTTC
TRBJ1-2 - TRBV19 - CASTPRGRNYGYTF TGTGCCAGTACCCCGCGAGGCCGCAACTATGGCTACACCTTC
TRBJ1-1 many TRBV12-3/TRBV12-4 - CASSPLTILEAFF TGTGCCAGCAGTCCTCTTACGATCCTTGAAGCTTTCTTT
TRBJ1-1 - TRBV11-1 TRBD1 CASGRRGQGKNTEAFF TGTGCCAGCGGGCGTAGGGGACAGGGAAAAAACACTGAAGCTTTCTTT
TRBJ2-7 - TRBV7-8 TRBD1 CASTQSGTGTYEQYF TGTGCCAGCACCCAATCGGGGACAGGGACTTACGAGCAGTACTTC
TRBJ2-5 many TRBV11-2 - CASSPLSRGKTQYF TGTGCCAGCAGCCCCCTTTCGAGGGGAAAGACCCAGTACTTC
TRBJ2-2 - TRBV4-1 - CASSQEPSHTGELFF TGCGCCAGCAGCCAAGAGCCTAGCCACACCGGGGAGCTGTTTTTT
TRBJ2-2 many TRBV30 - CAWSGHNTGELFF TGTGCCTGGAGTGGGCATAACACCGGGGAGCTGTTTTTT
TRBJ2-5 - TRBV13 - CASSWDLAHQETQYF TGTGCCAGCAGCTGGGATCTAGCGCATCAAGAGACCCAGTACTTC
TRBJ1-5 many TRBV28 - CASSLFTGAQPQHF TGTGCCAGCAGTTTATTTACCGGGGCTCAGCCCCAGCATTTT
TRBJ1-1 few TRBV13 - CASSSTLQFEAFF TGTGCCAGCAGCTCGACACTACAGTTCGAAGCTTTCTTT
TRBJ1-1 many TRBV6-5 - CASKDLIRSEAFF TGTGCCAGCAAGGATCTCATTAGATCTGAAGCTTTCTTT
TRBJ1-1 many TRBV6-5 - CASSYLGLEEAFF TGTGCCAGCAGTTACCTAGGGCTGGAAGAAGCTTTCTTT
TRBJ1-2 - TRBV7-2 TRBD1 CASSLTPPGGTGYTF TGTGCCAGCAGCTTAACCCCCCCAGGGGGGACTGGCTACACCTTC
TRBJ2-4 few TRBV6-1 - CASSEATVKNIQYF TGTGCCAGCAGTGAAGCGACAGTCAAAAACATTCAGTACTTC
TRBJ2-2 many TRBV15 - CATSRVRKPNTGELFF TGTGCCACCAGCAGAGTACGAAAACCGAACACCGGGGAGCTGTTTTTT
TRBJ1-1 many TRBV12-3/TRBV12-4 - CASTPSLGGTEAFF TGTGCCAGCACCCCAAGTCTGGGCGGGACTGAAGCTTTCTTT
TRBJ2-7 many TRBV20-1 - CSAREFYEQYF TGCAGTGCTAGAGAATTCTACGAGCAGTACTTC
TRBJ1-2 - TRBV27 - CASSPQGTHGYTF TGTGCCAGCAGCCCCCAAGGGACGCACGGCTACACCTTC
TRBJ2-7 - TRBV30 - CAWRSGLEQYF TGTGCCTGGAGATCCGGATTGGAGCAGTACTTC
TRBJ1-5 many TRBV9 - CASSVEGVNQPQHF TGTGCCAGCAGCGTAGAGGGGGTGAATCAGCCCCAGCATTTT
TRBJ1-6 - TRBV6-1 - CASSEAPGRASYNSPLHF TGTGCCAGCAGTGAAGCCCCGGGACGGGCCTCCTATAATTCACCCCTCCACTTT
TRBJ1-1 many TRBV19 - CASSIRKKNTEAFF TGTGCCAGTAGTATTAGGAAGAAGAACACTGAAGCTTTCTTT
TRBJ1-2 many TRBV9 TRBD1 CASSVAGTDYGYTF TGTGCCAGCAGCGTAGCTGGGACAGACTATGGCTACACCTTC
TRBJ1-2 few TRBV7-9 TRBD1 CASSLQGKKGYTF TGTGCCAGCAGCCTACAGGGGAAGAAGGGCTACACCTTC
TRBJ2-7 many TRBV28 TRBD1 CAGSHGTGVSYEQYF TGTGCCGGCAGTCACGGGACAGGCGTCTCCTACGAGCAGTACTTC
TRBJ1-1 - TRBV28 - CASLDPSSTEAFF TGTGCCAGCCTCGACCCGAGCAGCACTGAAGCTTTCTTT
TRBJ2-5 - TRBV6-2/TRBV6-3 TRBD2 CASNSRLAGGPYQETQYF TGTGCCAGCAATTCCCGACTAGCGGGGGGCCCGTACCAAGAGACCCAGTACTTC
TRBJ1-1 once TRBV18 - CASSAQPTVSSEAFF TGTGCCAGCTCAGCCCAACCCACAGTGAGCTCTGAAGCTTTCTTT
TRBJ2-5 many TRBV28 TRBD2 CASSTSGGVETQYF TGTGCCAGCAGTACTAGCGGGGGCGTAGAGACCCAGTACTTC
TRBJ2-7 - TRBV6-5 - CASSSTMAQGQYF TGTGCCAGCAGTTCCACTATGGCACAGGGACAGTACTTC
TRBJ1-1 many TRBV2 - CASSDSTDMNTEAFF TGTGCCAGCAGTGATTCAACAGATATGAACACTGAAGCTTTCTTT
TRBJ2-6 - TRBV2 TRBD1 CASKGQGGAGANVLTF TGTGCCAGCAAAGGACAGGGAGGAGCTGGGGCCAACGTCCTGACTTTC
TRBJ1-5 - TRBV27 TRBD1 CASSLGQGAFNQPQHF TGTGCCAGCAGTTTGGGACAGGGGGCATTCAATCAGCCCCAGCATTTT
TRBJ2-3 many TRBV11-2 - CASSLVQDTQYF TGTGCCAGCAGCTTAGTCCAAGATACGCAGTATTTT
TRBJ1-5 many TRBV7-9 TRBD1 CASSLGTGWHQPQHF TGTGCCAGCAGCTTAGGGACAGGGTGGCATCAGCCCCAGCATTTT
TRBJ1-5 many TRBV6-1 - CASNRGPNQPQHF TGTGCCAGCAATCGGGGGCCTAATCAGCCCCAGCATTTT
TRBJ1-1 many TRBV19 TRBD1 CASSKRTGWDEAFF TGTGCCAGTAGTAAACGGACAGGGTGGGATGAAGCTTTCTTT
TRBJ1-4 few TRBV20-1 TRBD1 CSVRTGAREKLFF TGCAGTGTCCGGACAGGGGCACGTGAAAAACTGTTTTTT
TRBJ1-2 few TRBV5-1 TRBD1 CASSSRDRGGLYGYTF TGCGCCAGCAGCTCCCGGGACAGGGGTGGACTCTATGGCTACACCTTC
TRBJ1-1 - TRBV6-5 TRBD1 CASSYSGQGRGEAFF TGTGCCAGCAGTTACTCGGGACAGGGGCGGGGTGAAGCTTTCTTT
TRBJ2-2 many TRBV19 TRBD2 CASGTTAGGLGTGELFF TGTGCCAGCGGGACGACAGCGGGGGGCTTGGGCACCGGGGAGCTGTTTTTT
TRBJ2-4 many TRBV20-1 - CSARGGGTVLNIQYF TGCAGTGCTAGGGGGGGCGGGACAGTACTAAACATTCAGTACTTC
TRBJ1-5 many TRBV6-5 TRBD1 CASSYGTGDQPQHF TGTGCCAGCAGTTACGGGACAGGAGATCAGCCCCAGCATTTT
TRBJ1-3 - TRBV12-3/TRBV12-4 TRBD1 CASRIQGTSGNTIYF TGTGCCAGCAGAATACAGGGGACCTCTGGAAACACCATATATTTT